A single sample is the source of the 27 T cell receptor beta chains below, sequenced in a study of CD8+ T cells in alopecia areata. Reverse transcription of extracted RNA yielded cDNA, which provided the sequencing template. TCRdb's copy holds only in-frame clones and misses some; the assay was immunoSEQ multiplex PCR. There are under 250,000 clones in the sample; more than 45% occur only once, and over 0.4% lies in the top ten. Sequencing was performed on CD4+ T cells sorted from blood, taken at week 0. The receptors here all came from a human donor with alopecia areata.

This clone was seen only a few times. This chain joins TRBV7-8 and TRBJ1-1; possibly TRBD1 for D (6 bases). The CDR3 has 14 residues. V was cut by 4 bases and J by 5 bases, with 14 bases left in between. Per germline, CDR1 SGHVS and CDR2 FQNEAQ. CDR3 coding DNA: TGTGCCAGCAGCTCCAGGGGTGGGAGAACTGAAGCTTTCTTT. It encodes CASSSRGGRTEAFF.

This chain links TRBV2 with TRBJ1-5, with unresolved D. The CDR3 contains 16 residues. The germline V and J ends were trimmed by 7 bases and 3 bases, with 19 bases remaining between them. Germline V gene sequence: CDR1 SNHLY, CDR2 FYNNEI. The CDR3 coding sequence is TGTGCCAGCACAGCACGGGTGGCTGGAGCCAATCAGCCCCAGCATTTT. Its translation: CASTARVAGANQPQHF.

The CDR3 coding sequence is TGTGCCAGCAGTCCCCGATTGAACACAGATACGCAGTATTTT. This translates into CASSPRLNTDTQYF. The chain links TRBV27 to TRBJ2-3, with D uncertain. The V end was cut by 5 bases, the J end by 2 bases, with 11 bases between. This CDR3 region has 14 residues. The germline CDR1 and CDR2 sequences are MNHEY and SMNVEV (reference sequence).

The chain employs TRBV30 and TRBJ2-7; D is uncertain. Trimming left V 3 bases short and J 2 bases short, with 11 bases between. Germline loops: CDR1 GTSNPN, CDR2 SVGIG (reference sequence). This CDR3 spans 13 amino acids. For the CDR3, the DNA is TGTGCCTGGAGCTTCGGCCAGACCTACGAGCAGTACTTC. Translated: CAWSFGQTYEQYF.

The rearrangement uses TRBV29-1 and TRBJ1-2, with 7 bases fitting TRBD1. The germline V gene encodes CDR1 SQVTM and CDR2 ANQGSEA. This CDR3 has 15 residues. With V trimmed by 6 bases and J by 2 bases, 12 bases remained unmatched. CDR3 sequence reads: CSVPTPPGQNYGYTF. The CDR3 DNA follows: TGCAGCGTCCCGACTCCCCCGGGACAGAACTATGGCTACACCTTC.

This clone was seen once. V gene TRBV18 combines with J gene TRBJ1-2; D ambiguous. The CDR3 totals 15 residues. Trimming took off 6 bases at V and 4 bases at J, with 18 bases between the two ends. CDR1 is KGHSH, CDR2 LQKENI, per germline. Here the CDR3 reads CASSPLLTDPYGYTF. The CDR3 DNA is TGTGCCAGCTCCCCCCTTCTTACAGATCCCTATGGCTACACCTTC.

The gene calls are TRBV6-6 and TRBJ2-5; tentatively, D is TRBD1 (5 bases). The V end lost 0 bases, the J end lost 1 base, and 9 bases lay between the germline ends. The CDR3 has 15 residues. Looked up from germline, CDR1 is MNHNY and CDR2 is SVGAGI (reference sequence). The CDR3, as DNA: TGTGCCAGCAGTTACTCCCAGGGCTCCCAAGAGACCCAGTACTTC. Translation: CASSYSQGSQETQYF.

V and J are TRBV10-1 and TRBJ2-5, with 9 bases matching TRBD2. V lost 0 bases, J lost 5 bases, and 4 bases stayed unmatched. The CDR3 extends over 15 amino acids. Germline assignment: CDR1 WNHNN and CDR2 SYGVQD (reference sequence). CDR3 nucleotides: TGCGCCAGCAGTGAGTCGGGACTAGCAGGGGAGACCCAGTACTTC. Translated: CASSESGLAGETQYF.

This clone was seen a handful of times. The chain uses TRBV14 and TRBJ2-1; TRBD1 matches at 12 bases. The CDR3 length is 15 residues. CDR1 SGHDN and CDR2 FVKESK come from the germline V gene. V gave up 8 bases and J gave up 6 bases; unmatched junction bases: 8. The CDR3 sequence: CASGIGTGGFNEQFF. In DNA, the CDR3 is TGTGCCAGCGGGATCGGGACAGGGGGCTTCAATGAGCAGTTCTTC.

The chain combines TRBV7-9 with TRBJ1-4; tentative D call: TRBD1 (5 bases). CDR1 and CDR2 (germline): SEHNR, FQNEAQ (reference sequence). Deletions cut 5 bases from V and 2 bases from J, with 15 bases between. CDR3 length equals 16 residues. CDR3 nucleotides: TGTGCCAGCAGCACCGGGGGATGGGGGACTAATGAAAAACTGTTTTTT. It encodes CASSTGGWGTNEKLFF.

The chain combines TRBV6-5 with TRBJ1-1, with 8 nucleotides matching TRBD1. The V and J ends lost 5 bases and 5 bases, in that order; junction bases with no gene match: 1. The CDR3 has 12 residues. The germline V gene has CDR1 MNHEY and CDR2 SVGAGI. This CDR3 is CASSTGGTEAFF. CDR3 sequence (DNA): TGTGCCAGCAGTACAGGGGGTACTGAAGCTTTCTTT.

The chain has TRBV6-5 and TRBJ2-3; D call uncertain. This CDR3 comprises 13 residues. Trimming pared 4 bases from V and 1 base from J, leaving 6 bases between. CDR1 and CDR2 from the germline V gene are MNHEY and SVGAGI. The CDR3 nucleotides read TGTGCCAGCAGTTTAGATGGCACAGATACGCAGTATTTT. Protein sequence: CASSLDGTDTQYF.

The J gene is TRBJ2-2, the V gene TRBV6-1, with TRBD2 identical over 14 bases. The CDR3 runs 17 residues. Per germline, CDR1 MNHNS and CDR2 SASEGT. V shed 4 bases, J shed 3 bases, and the junction held 4 bases outside the gene matches. CDR3: CASSGLGLAGDTGELFF. As DNA, the CDR3 is TGTGCCAGCAGTGGCTTGGGACTAGCGGGGGACACCGGGGAGCTGTTTTTT.

This clone was observed a few times. The chain combines TRBV30 with TRBJ2-3; either TRBD1 or TRBD2 may supply D (6 bases each). There are 15 residues in the CDR3. Germline loops: CDR1 GTSNPN, CDR2 SVGIG (reference sequence). Between the trimmed V and J ends, which lost 3 bases and 2 bases, there was a span of 15 bases. The CDR3 loop reads CAWRRGTSDTDTQYF. DNA of the CDR3: TGTGCCTGGAGACGGGGGACATCAGACACAGATACGCAGTATTTT.

The genes are TRBV7-2 and TRBJ1-2; D possibly corresponds to TRBD1 (5 bases). Between the trimmed V and J ends, which lost 5 bases and 4 bases, there was a span of 11 bases. CDR1 and CDR2 (germline): SGHTA, FQGNSA. This CDR3 has 13 amino acids. CDR3 in DNA: TGTGCCAGCAGCGAACAGGCTTCCTATGGCTACACCTTC. It encodes CASSEQASYGYTF.

The chain is built from TRBV27 and TRBJ2-7, with TRBD1 matching 12 bases. Germline-derived CDR1 and CDR2 are MNHEY and SMNVEV (reference sequence). V lost 8 bases, J lost 7 bases, and 6 bases stayed unmatched. The CDR3 has 13 residues. The CDR3 reads CASGGQGAGEQYF. The CDR3 DNA follows: TGTGCCAGCGGGGGACAGGGGGCAGGGGAGCAGTACTTC.

The chain links TRBV30 to TRBJ2-5; 8 nucleotides align to TRBD2. This CDR3 region has 17 residues. V dropped 3 bases and J dropped 5; count of bases not matched to a gene: 17. The V gene's germline CDR1 is GTSNPN and CDR2 SVGIG (reference sequence). The CDR3 loop is CAWRTSAMIKRVETQYF. The DNA for the CDR3 is TGTGCCTGGAGGACTAGCGCGATGATAAAACGGGTGGAGACCCAGTACTTC.

The chain carries TRBV15 and TRBJ2-3; the D is unclear. Germline V gives CDR1 LNHNV, CDR2 YYDKDF (reference sequence). Trimming cost V 0 bases and J 3 bases, with 10 bases left between them. The CDR3 extends over 15 amino acids. The CDR3 region is CATSRDKSGTDTQYF. The DNA for the CDR3 is TGTGCCACCAGCAGAGATAAGAGTGGGACAGATACGCAGTATTTT.

The sample holds one count of this clone. The chain joins TRBV5-1 to TRBJ2-5; 7 nucleotides align to TRBD1. There are 14 residues in the CDR3. Germline CDR1 reads SGHRS; CDR2 reads YFSETQ. V dropped 0 bases and J dropped 3; count of bases not matched to a gene: 2. CDR3 nucleotide sequence: TGCGCCAGCAGCTTGGGAGGGGGCGAAGAGACCCAGTACTTC. Translating it yields CASSLGGGEETQYF. Full variable domain (outside the CDR3, taken from reference TRBV5-1 and TRBJ2-5): KAGVTQTPRYLIKTRGQQVTLSCSPISGHRSVSWYQQTPGQGLQFLFEYFSETQRNKGNFPGRFSGRQFSNSRSEMNVSTLELGDSALYLCASSLGGGEETQYFGPGTRLLVL.

CDR3 coding DNA: TGTGCCAGCAGCATGGGGCCACCGGGACTAGGGTTCGAGCAGTACTTC. Its translation: CASSMGPPGLGFEQYF. The chain couples TRBV27 to TRBJ2-7, with 8 bases identical to TRBD2. The V and J ends lost 6 bases and 6 bases, in that order; junction bases with no gene match: 16. Germline V CDR1 and CDR2: MNHEY, SMNVEV (reference sequence). This CDR3 has 16 residues.

V gene TRBV29-1 combines with J gene TRBJ2-5; D is uncertain. Germline V lookup: CDR1 SQVTM, CDR2 ANQGSEA. This CDR3 has 14 amino acids. The V gene lost 4 bases and the J gene lost 2 bases, with 14 bases spanning the gap. The CDR3 is CSVANSYPQETQYF. DNA for the CDR3: TGCAGCGTTGCTAACAGCTACCCTCAAGAGACCCAGTACTTC.

This chain joins TRBV6-5 and TRBJ2-7, with 7 bases lining up with TRBD2. Trimming at V came to 8 bases and at J to 3 bases, leaving 10 bases not matched to a gene. The CDR3 totals 14 residues. CDR1 and CDR2 (germline): MNHEY, SVGAGI. The CDR3 spells CASGRGRAGYEQYF. CDR3 in DNA: TGTGCCAGCGGCCGGGGGAGGGCCGGCTACGAGCAGTACTTC.

This clone was seen once. J is TRBJ2-3 and V is TRBV18; the D gene is possibly TRBD1 (5 bases). The V and J ends lost 3 bases and 3 bases respectively, with 13 bases between them. CDR3 length equals 15 residues. CDR1 KGHSH and CDR2 LQKENI come from the germline V gene. The CDR3 is CASSPPTKGTDTQYF. The CDR3, as DNA: TGTGCCAGCTCACCGCCTACGAAGGGGACAGATACGCAGTATTTT.

This chain connects TRBV27 to TRBJ1-5, with D unclear. Trimming stripped 4 bases from V and 2 bases from J, with 24 bases between. CDR1 and CDR2 from the germline V gene are MNHEY and SMNVEV (reference sequence). CDR3 length equals 19 residues. DNA for the CDR3: TGTGCCAGCAGTTCACAACTCATCCCGGGAGCTTGGGGCAATCAGCCCCAGCATTTT. It specifies CASSSQLIPGAWGNQPQHF.

This clone occurred a few times. J is TRBJ2-7 and V is TRBV27, with D uncertain. The V gene's germline CDR1 is MNHEY and CDR2 SMNVEV (reference sequence). Deletions cut 3 bases from V and 8 bases from J, with 11 bases between. The CDR3 extends over 12 amino acids. DNA for the CDR3: TGTGCCAGCAGTTTGGTGGGAAGAAAGCAGTACTTC. It translates to CASSLVGRKQYF.

The CDR3 DNA reads as TGTGCCTGGTCAAGAAGAAGGGAGCTGTTTTTT. Protein product: CAWSRRRELFF. This rearrangement joins TRBV30 to TRBJ2-2; D is uncertain. Trimming shortened V by 5 bases and J by 9 bases, and 10 bases separated the two germline ends. The germline V gene encodes CDR1 GTSNPN and CDR2 SVGIG (reference sequence). This CDR3 spans 11 amino acids.

This clone was detected only a few times. The rearrangement uses TRBV7-9 and TRBJ2-3; D is undetermined. CDR1 SEHNR and CDR2 FQNEAQ come from the germline V gene (reference sequence). Trimming removed 5 bases at V and 3 bases at J, with 9 bases between. The length of the CDR3 is 13 residues. The CDR3 sequence is CASSRGGTDTQYF. The CDR3 region has the DNA TGTGCCAGCAGCCGAGGTGGTACAGATACGCAGTATTTT.